A selection of T cell receptor beta chains follows, all from one sample in a study of tumor-infiltrating lymphocytes in localized non-small cell lung cancer. Clones were sequenced by immunoSEQ multiplex PCR, and TCRdb holds only the in-frame ones, with some missing. The sample comprises about 3,600 clones, over 45% of which are singletons, and about 13% rests with the top ten. The sequenced sample was uninvolved lung tissue not adjacent to the tumor. These receptors came from a human donor with non-small cell lung cancer. CDR3s include the opening cysteine and the closing phenylalanine or tryptophan. Each record gives: V gene, D gene, J gene, clone size, CDR3 length, CDR3 protein, CDR3 DNA. D genes are given only for firm matches. Not all rows give a size; the values are once, few, many and, for expanded clones, a class.

V gene: TRBV7-2; D gene: -; J gene: TRBJ1-1; clone size: -; CDR3 length: 16; CDR3 protein: CASSLVLGRGNTEAFF; CDR3 DNA: TGTGCCAGCAGCTTAGTTCTTGGACGGGGGAACACTGAAGCTTTCTTT
V gene: TRBV25-1; D gene: -; J gene: TRBJ1-1; clone size: -; CDR3 length: 13; CDR3 protein: CASKIGGNTEAFF; CDR3 DNA: TGTGCCAGCAAAATAGGAGGGAACACTGAAGCTTTCTTT
V gene: TRBV4-3; D gene: -; J gene: TRBJ2-7; clone size: -; CDR3 length: 17; CDR3 protein: CASSQDSKKGGRAEQYF; CDR3 DNA: TGCGCCAGCAGCCAAGATTCAAAAAAGGGCGGAAGAGCCGAGCAGTACTTC
V gene: TRBV5-4; D gene: -; J gene: TRBJ2-7; clone size: once; CDR3 length: 12; CDR3 protein: CASSSQEYEQYF; CDR3 DNA: TGTGCCAGCAGTTCACAGGAATACGAGCAGTACTTC
V gene: TRBV19; D gene: TRBD1; J gene: TRBJ2-7; clone size: -; CDR3 length: 16; CDR3 protein: CATKGGTGTVGYEQYF; CDR3 DNA: TGTGCCACCAAAGGTGGGACCGGGACAGTGGGCTACGAGCAGTACTTC
V gene: TRBV4-1; D gene: -; J gene: TRBJ2-3; clone size: -; CDR3 length: 12; CDR3 protein: CASSPLNGTQYF; CDR3 DNA: TGCGCCAGCAGCCCCCTGAATGGCACGCAGTATTTT
V gene: TRBV19; D gene: -; J gene: TRBJ1-5; clone size: -; CDR3 length: 13; CDR3 protein: CASSGGVNQPQHF; CDR3 DNA: TGTGCCAGTAGTGGGGGGGTTAATCAGCCCCAGCATTTT
V gene: TRBV4-2; D gene: TRBD2; J gene: TRBJ2-3; clone size: -; CDR3 length: 16; CDR3 protein: CASSQDRAGGADTQYF; CDR3 DNA: TGTGCCAGCAGCCAAGATCGGGCGGGAGGAGCAGATACGCAGTATTTT
V gene: TRBV7-2; D gene: -; J gene: TRBJ1-2; clone size: -; CDR3 length: 13; CDR3 protein: CASSFERVDGYTF; CDR3 DNA: TGTGCCAGCAGCTTCGAACGGGTGGATGGCTACACCTTC
V gene: TRBV28; D gene: TRBD1; J gene: TRBJ1-2; clone size: -; CDR3 length: 14; CDR3 protein: CASSFSGGDYGYTF; CDR3 DNA: TGTGCCAGCAGTTTCTCAGGGGGGGACTATGGCTACACCTTC
V gene: TRBV7-9; D gene: TRBD2; J gene: TRBJ2-5; clone size: -; CDR3 length: 14; CDR3 protein: CASSLRGDRETQYF; CDR3 DNA: TGTGCCAGCAGCTTGCGGGGGGACCGAGAGACCCAGTACTTC
V gene: TRBV25-1; D gene: -; J gene: TRBJ2-3; clone size: -; CDR3 length: 11; CDR3 protein: CASSEVVTQYF; CDR3 DNA: TGTGCCAGCAGTGAAGTCGTTACGCAGTATTTT
V gene: TRBV5-4; D gene: TRBD1; J gene: TRBJ1-2; clone size: few; CDR3 length: 15; CDR3 protein: CAAGDRGPISYGYTF; CDR3 DNA: TGTGCCGCCGGAGACAGGGGGCCTATTTCCTATGGCTACACCTTC
V gene: TRBV15; D gene: -; J gene: TRBJ2-5; clone size: -; CDR3 length: 14; CDR3 protein: CATSREGSLKTQYF; CDR3 DNA: TGTGCCACCAGCAGGGAGGGCTCTTTGAAGACCCAGTACTTC
V gene: TRBV6-5; D gene: -; J gene: TRBJ2-3; clone size: -; CDR3 length: 13; CDR3 protein: CASSSDSTDTQYF; CDR3 DNA: TGTGCCAGCAGTTCCGACAGCACAGATACGCAGTATTTT
V gene: TRBV7-2; D gene: TRBD2; J gene: TRBJ2-1; clone size: few; CDR3 length: 14; CDR3 protein: CASSPGLDSYEQFF; CDR3 DNA: TGTGCCAGCAGTCCCGGACTAGATTCATATGAGCAGTTCTTC
V gene: TRBV28; D gene: TRBD1; J gene: TRBJ1-5; clone size: -; CDR3 length: 16; CDR3 protein: CASNTDRGGKNQPQHF; CDR3 DNA: TGTGCCAGCAACACAGACAGGGGGGGGAAAAATCAGCCCCAGCATTTT
V gene: TRBV30; D gene: -; J gene: TRBJ2-7; clone size: few; CDR3 length: 11; CDR3 protein: CAWTTTYEQYF; CDR3 DNA: TGTGCCTGGACCACAACCTACGAGCAGTACTTC
V gene: TRBV7-2; D gene: TRBD2; J gene: TRBJ2-7; clone size: few; CDR3 length: 12; CDR3 protein: CASSELADEQYF; CDR3 DNA: TGTGCCAGCAGCGAACTAGCGGACGAGCAGTACTTC
V gene: TRBV9; D gene: -; J gene: TRBJ2-5; clone size: medium-sized; CDR3 length: 14; CDR3 protein: CASSVDSSQETQYF; CDR3 DNA: TGTGCCAGCAGCGTAGATAGCAGCCAAGAGACCCAGTACTTC
V gene: TRBV6-5; D gene: TRBD1; J gene: TRBJ1-6; clone size: few; CDR3 length: 15; CDR3 protein: CASSYGTGGVSPLHF; CDR3 DNA: TGTGCCAGCAGTTATGGAACAGGGGGCGTCTCACCCCTCCACTTT
V gene: TRBV7-6; D gene: TRBD1; J gene: TRBJ2-2; clone size: -; CDR3 length: 16; CDR3 protein: CASRTAGTANTGELFF; CDR3 DNA: TGTGCCAGCAGGACCGCCGGGACAGCGAACACCGGGGAGCTGTTTTTT
V gene: TRBV28; D gene: -; J gene: TRBJ2-7; clone size: -; CDR3 length: 14; CDR3 protein: CASSVDRSSYEQYF; CDR3 DNA: TGTGCCAGCAGTGTCGACAGGAGCTCCTACGAGCAGTACTTC
V gene: TRBV30; D gene: -; J gene: TRBJ2-2; clone size: few; CDR3 length: 12; CDR3 protein: CAWSRNTGELFF; CDR3 DNA: TGTGCCTGGAGTAGGAACACCGGGGAGCTGTTTTTT
V gene: TRBV6-1; D gene: -; J gene: TRBJ1-2; clone size: -; CDR3 length: 14; CDR3 protein: CASSDRVGNYGYTF; CDR3 DNA: TGTGCCAGCAGTGACAGGGTAGGGAACTATGGCTACACCTTC
V gene: TRBV5-6; D gene: TRBD2; J gene: TRBJ2-1; clone size: -; CDR3 length: 15; CDR3 protein: CASSFATSGHNEQFF; CDR3 DNA: TGTGCCAGCAGCTTCGCAACTAGCGGGCACAATGAGCAGTTCTTC
V gene: TRBV6-5; D gene: TRBD1; J gene: TRBJ1-2; clone size: -; CDR3 length: 15; CDR3 protein: CASSRQVTGGYGYTF; CDR3 DNA: TGTGCCAGCAGTCGACAAGTGACAGGGGGCTATGGCTACACCTTC
V gene: TRBV27; D gene: -; J gene: TRBJ2-3; clone size: few; CDR3 length: 19; CDR3 protein: CASSSGGQGFGRGTDTQYF; CDR3 DNA: TGTGCCAGCAGTTCCGGAGGACAGGGTTTCGGGAGGGGCACAGATACGCAGTATTTT
V gene: TRBV30; D gene: -; J gene: TRBJ2-5; clone size: -; CDR3 length: 11; CDR3 protein: CAWSNGETQYF; CDR3 DNA: TGTGCCTGGAGTAACGGAGAGACCCAGTACTTC
V gene: TRBV9; D gene: -; J gene: TRBJ1-1; clone size: medium-sized; CDR3 length: 13; CDR3 protein: CASGGGPDTEAFF; CDR3 DNA: TGTGCCAGCGGGGGGGGGCCTGACACTGAAGCTTTCTTT
V gene: TRBV29-1; D gene: TRBD2; J gene: TRBJ2-2; clone size: -; CDR3 length: 13; CDR3 protein: CSVLAGGTGELFF; CDR3 DNA: TGCAGCGTTCTGGCGGGGGGCACCGGGGAGCTGTTTTTT
V gene: TRBV27; D gene: -; J gene: TRBJ2-2; clone size: -; CDR3 length: 13; CDR3 protein: CASSLHATGELFF; CDR3 DNA: TGTGCCAGCAGTTTACACGCTACCGGGGAGCTGTTTTTT
V gene: TRBV2; D gene: TRBD1; J gene: TRBJ1-4; clone size: -; CDR3 length: 13; CDR3 protein: CAGDRGGDEKLFF; CDR3 DNA: TGTGCCGGTGACAGGGGGGGGGATGAAAAACTGTTTTTT
V gene: TRBV7-6; D gene: -; J gene: TRBJ1-2; clone size: few; CDR3 length: 15; CDR3 protein: CASSFHFTGSYGYTF; CDR3 DNA: TGTGCCAGCAGCTTCCATTTTACAGGTTCCTATGGCTACACCTTC
V gene: TRBV19; D gene: TRBD1; J gene: TRBJ1-1; clone size: -; CDR3 length: 15; CDR3 protein: CASSLLGTGRTEAFF; CDR3 DNA: TGTGCCAGTAGTTTACTCGGGACAGGGAGGACTGAAGCTTTCTTT
V gene: TRBV6-4; D gene: TRBD1; J gene: TRBJ1-2; clone size: few; CDR3 length: 16; CDR3 protein: CASSVTSTGDLSGYTF; CDR3 DNA: TGTGCCAGCAGTGTTACTTCGACAGGGGATTTAAGTGGCTACACCTTC